Here is one TCR beta chain with its context. The V end was cut by 4 bases, the J end by 2 bases, with 11 bases between. CDR1 and CDR2 (germline): LNHNV, YYDKDF (reference sequence). This CDR3 comprises 14 residues. The data stem from a study of T cells in localized non-small cell lung cancer. Profiled with immunoSEQ multiplex PCR; TCRdb holds only in-frame clones, not every one. This sample has some 49,000 clones, with approximately 81% found just once. The chain employs TRBV15 and TRBJ1-1; no definite D call. The clonotype comes from a man aged 35-69 years with stage III lung adenocarcinoma. This specimen consisted of peripheral blood mononuclear cells, obtained before any cancer treatment. This CDR3 is CATSTEGVNTEAFF. The CDR3 DNA sequence: TGTGCCACCAGCACCGAGGGAGTAAACACTGAAGCTTTCTTT.